The 9 T cell receptor beta chains given below trace back to one sample, sequenced in a study of PD-L1 blockade in urothelial cancer. Time point given: pretreatment peripheral blood. Using immunoSEQ multiplex PCR, the repertoire was profiled, and TCRdb retains in-frame clones only, with some absent. Of more than 85,000 clones in the sample, roughly 84% were seen once. This specimen was PBMCs, taken around atezolizumab (anti-PD-L1) treatment. These receptors originate from a man aged 55 to 69 with urothelial cancer.

The J gene is TRBJ2-3, the V gene TRBV6-5; possibly TRBD1 for D (5 bases). Trimming stripped 8 bases from V and 2 bases from J, with 14 bases between. Germline V CDR1 and CDR2: MNHEY, SVGAGI. This CDR3 is built from 14 residues. CDR3: CASWQGIHTDTQYF. The CDR3 DNA reads TGTGCCAGCTGGCAGGGTATTCACACAGATACGCAGTATTTT.

This sequence joins TRBV2 and TRBJ2-7; D may be TRBD1 (6 bases). This CDR3 is built from 15 residues. The V gene lost 5 bases and the J gene lost 0 bases, with 14 bases spanning the gap. Germline CDR1 reads SNHLY; CDR2 reads FYNNEI. The CDR3 nucleotides read TGTGCCAGCAGTATAACAGGGAGCAGCTCCTACGAGCAGTACTTC. Amino acids: CASSITGSSSYEQYF.

This chain uses TRBV6-1 with TRBJ1-5; tentatively, D is TRBD1 (6 bases). V dropped 7 bases and J dropped 6 bases, with 16 bases sitting between them. Per germline, CDR1 MNHNS and CDR2 SASEGT. The CDR3 runs to 14 residues. The CDR3, as DNA: TGTGCCAGCATCTTAGGACAGTCAACTCAGCCCCAGCATTTT. As protein: CASILGQSTQPQHF.

This rearrangement joins TRBV7-9 to TRBJ2-3; tentatively, D is TRBD2 (6 bases). CDR1 is SEHNR, CDR2 FQNEAQ, per germline (reference sequence). This CDR3 is 14 amino acids long. Between the trimmed V and J ends, which lost 7 bases and 2 bases, there was a span of 13 bases. CDR3 loop: CASMAGQNTDTQYF. The CDR3 region has the DNA TGTGCCAGCATGGCGGGGCAAAACACAGATACGCAGTATTTT.

The chain is built from TRBV21-1 and TRBJ2-7; whether TRBD1, the table's D call, matches the DNA was not checked. TRBV21-1 is flagged as a pseudogene. The CDR3 sequence is 11 residues long. CDR3 residues: CASSKGQGRYF. The CDR3 nucleotides are TGTGCCAGCAGCAAGGGGCAGGGCCGATACTTC.

The chain carries TRBV25-1 and TRBJ2-7; 8 positions match TRBD1. The CDR3 is made up of 15 amino acids. J lost 4 bases, V lost 3 bases, and 8 bases had no gene match. The germline gives CDR1 MGHDK, CDR2 SYGVNS. The DNA of the CDR3 is TGTGCCAGCAGTGAGCACGGGACAGGTTTTTACGAGCAGTACTTC. It yields the protein CASSEHGTGFYEQYF.

The chain is built from TRBV29-1 and TRBJ2-2; 7 bases align to TRBD1. Germline CDR1 SQVTM, CDR2 ANQGSEA. This CDR3 comprises 15 residues. J was trimmed by 6 bases and V by 6 bases; bases with no gene match: 13. The CDR3 DNA reads as TGCAGCGTCGGGCTACAGGGGAAGAGTGCCGGGGAGCTGTTTTTT. Translating it yields CSVGLQGKSAGELFF.

The chain links TRBV2 to TRBJ2-3, with 13 bases that match TRBD2. The CDR3 has 16 residues. The germline V gene has CDR1 SNHLY and CDR2 FYNNEI. V lost 6 bases, J lost 2 bases, and 5 bases stayed unmatched. As DNA, the CDR3 is TGTGCCAGCAGACGGACTAGCGGGGGATCCACAGATACGCAGTATTTT. Amino acid sequence: CASRRTSGGSTDTQYF.

About this clone: The sample contains more than one DNA sequence encoding this CDR3. The genes are TRBV5-6 and TRBJ2-7; D not resolved. Germline CDR1 and CDR2: SGHDT and YYEEEE. The CDR3 loop spans 12 amino acids. Trimming stripped 3 bases from V and 0 bases from J, with 4 bases between. The CDR3 DNA reads as TGTGCCAGCAGCTCCAGCTCCTACGAGCAGTACTTC. This codes for CASSSSSYEQYF.